Listed below are T cell receptor beta chains from one sample, sequenced in a study of blood T cell repertoires in COVID-19. The method was immunoSEQ multiplex PCR; TCRdb's version includes in-frame clones alone and lacks a portion of them. The sample lists some 110,000 clones, approximately 80% seen once, with roughly 2.5% in the top ten. Sequenced material: peripheral blood. These receptors all stem from a man in his fifties with acute or convalescent COVID-19. CDR3s include the opening cysteine and the closing phenylalanine or tryptophan. Each record gives: V gene, J gene, clone size, D gene, CDR3 DNA, CDR3 protein. A D gene is named only where the DNA matches it firmly. Some rows have no size entry. The others give once, few or many, or a class for an expanded clone.

>TRBV15|TRBJ2-1|.|TRBD2
TGTGCCACCAGCAGAGACCCACGGGGACTACTAAGTCTGGGCGAGCAGTTCTTC
CATSRDPRGLLSLGEQFF
>TRBV6-5|TRBJ2-5|.|.
TGTGCCAGCAGTTCGCAGGACAGAGAGACCCAGTACTTC
CASSSQDRETQYF
>TRBV27|TRBJ2-7|.|.
TGTGCCAGCAGTTTGTTTGTAGGACAGACGACCTACGAGCAGTACTTC
CASSLFVGQTTYEQYF
>TRBV6-6|TRBJ2-7|few|.
TGTGCCAGCAGTACTGGACAGTACGAGCAGTACTTC
CASSTGQYEQYF
>TRBV9|TRBJ2-7|.|TRBD2
TGTGCCAGCAGCTCCCGGACTAGCGGGAGGTACGAGCAGTACTTC
CASSSRTSGRYEQYF
>TRBV28|TRBJ2-3|.|TRBD2
TGTGCCAGCAGCCCAGGGACTAACTGGGGTGACACAGATACGCAGTATTTT
CASSPGTNWGDTDTQYF
>TRBV6-4|TRBJ2-3|.|TRBD2
TGTGCCAGCAGTGACGAAGCTAGCGGGAGCAGGGATACGCAGTATTTT
CASSDEASGSRDTQYF
>TRBV19|TRBJ2-7|.|TRBD1
TGTGCCAGTAGGGCCGGACAGGGGGCCCTTTACGAGCAGTACTTC
CASRAGQGALYEQYF
>TRBV2|TRBJ1-2|.|.
TGTGCCAGCTTAACCTCAGGGCTCAACTATGGCTACACCTTC
CASLTSGLNYGYTF
>TRBV9|TRBJ2-5|.|.
TGTGCCAGCAGCGGCGGGACAGAAGAGACCCAGTACTTC
CASSGGTEETQYF
>TRBV6-5|TRBJ1-1|.|TRBD1
TGTGCCAGCTACGCCGGGACAGGGATCAACACTGAAGCTTTCTTT
CASYAGTGINTEAFF
>TRBV28|TRBJ2-3|.|.
TGTGCCAGCAAATTTAGAGGTTTGGGCACAGATACGCAGTATTTT
CASKFRGLGTDTQYF
>TRBV24-1|TRBJ1-1|.|.
TGTGCCACCGGGGGGGAGAACACTGAAGCTTTCTTT
CATGGENTEAFF
>TRBV11-2|TRBJ2-3|.|TRBD2
TGTGCCAGCAGCTTAGGGAGACTAGCGGGATACACAGATACGCAGTATTTT
CASSLGRLAGYTDTQYF
>TRBV9|TRBJ1-4|.|.
TGTGCCAGCAGCGTAGGTTACAGTCTTAATGAAAAACTGTTTTTT
CASSVGYSLNEKLFF
>TRBV18|TRBJ2-5|.|TRBD2
TGTGCCAGCTCACCCGGGACTAGCGGGGGGCGACTCCAAGAGACCCAGTACTTC
CASSPGTSGGRLQETQYF
>TRBV6-5|TRBJ1-3|.|.
TGTGCCAGCAAGCGGAGCTCTGGAAACACCATATATTTT
CASKRSSGNTIYF
>TRBV30|TRBJ1-5|.|.
TGTGCCTGGGGGACTGCTAGCAATCAGCCCCAGCATTTT
CAWGTASNQPQHF
>TRBV3-1/TRBV3-2|TRBJ1-3|.|.
TGTGCCAGCAGCCGGGCGCCTCCATCTGGAAACACCATATATTTT
CASSRAPPSGNTIYF
>TRBV7-3|TRBJ2-5|.|.
TGTGCCAGCAGCTCCCAGGGTATCCAAGAGACCCAGTACTTC
CASSSQGIQETQYF
>TRBV18|TRBJ2-7|.|TRBD1
TGTGCCAGCTCACCACGAGGGACAGGGGGCTACGAGCAGTACTTC
CASSPRGTGGYEQYF
>TRBV28|TRBJ2-2|.|TRBD2
TGTGCCAGCAGTGAAGGACTAGCGGGAGAGCTCGGGGAGCTGTTTTTT
CASSEGLAGELGELFF
>TRBV27|TRBJ2-3|.|.
TGTGCCAGCAGTAACTATGTAGATACGCAGTATTTT
CASSNYVDTQYF